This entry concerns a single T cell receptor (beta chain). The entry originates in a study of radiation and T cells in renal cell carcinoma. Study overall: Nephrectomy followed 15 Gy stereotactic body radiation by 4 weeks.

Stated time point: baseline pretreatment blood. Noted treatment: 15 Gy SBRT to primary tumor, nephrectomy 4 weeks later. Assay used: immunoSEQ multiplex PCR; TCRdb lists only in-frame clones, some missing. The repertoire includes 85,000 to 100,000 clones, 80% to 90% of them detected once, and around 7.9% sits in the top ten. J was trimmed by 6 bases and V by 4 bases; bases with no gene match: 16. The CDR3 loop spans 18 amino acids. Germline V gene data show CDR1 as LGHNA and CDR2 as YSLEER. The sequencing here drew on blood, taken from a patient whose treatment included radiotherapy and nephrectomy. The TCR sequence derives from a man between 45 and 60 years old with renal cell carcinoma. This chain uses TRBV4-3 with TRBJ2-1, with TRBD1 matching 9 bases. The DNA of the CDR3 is TGCGCCAGCAGCCGCGACCCCAGGGGGACAGGGAGGGGCAATGAGCAGTTCTTC. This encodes CASSRDPRGTGRGNEQFF.